Listed here are 5 T cell receptor beta chains from one sample, sequenced in a study of cytomegalovirus exposure and HLA in healthy donors. The primer mix had 60 Vbeta and 13 Jbeta primers. Generated by immunoSEQ multiplex PCR, the TCRdb table keeps only in-frame clones and is missing some. The table lists approximately 140,000 clones, roughly 80% of them singletons. Sequenced sample: PBMCs. The source of these receptors is a man aged 35 to 55 in good health and CMV-seropositive.

In nucleotides, the CDR3 is TGCAGCGTCGGTGGACAGGGGCGGGTGGAGACCCAGTACTTC. Protein product: CSVGGQGRVETQYF. The chain has TRBV29-1 and TRBJ2-5, with 9 positions matching TRBD1. Germline V CDR1 and CDR2: SQVTM, ANQGSEA. There are 14 residues in the CDR3. The junction had 10 bases not matched to a gene; V was cut back by 6 bases and J by 5 bases. Looking up the rest from reference TRBV29-1 and TRBJ2-5 gives the full variable domain: SAVISQKPSRDICQRGTSLTIQCQVDSQVTMMFWYRQQPGQSLTLIATANQGSEATYESGFVIDKFPISRPNLTFSTLTVSNMSPEDSSIYLCSVGGQGRVETQYFGPGTRLLVL.

The table lists this clone with a count of one. The gene calls are TRBV28 and TRBJ2-7; TRBD1 might be the D (5 bases). The germline CDR1 and CDR2 sequences are MDHEN and SYDVKM. The CDR3 consists of 14 residues. The V and J ends lost 2 bases and 3 bases respectively, with 11 bases between them. The CDR3 reads CASSLQAGIYEQYF. CDR3 DNA: TGTGCCAGCAGTTTACAGGCAGGGATCTACGAGCAGTACTTC.

The chain links TRBV7-8 to TRBJ2-7; no reliable D call. The germline V gene encodes CDR1 SGHVS and CDR2 FQNEAQ. This CDR3 comprises 12 residues. The V and J ends lost 2 bases and 4 bases respectively, with 6 bases between them. This CDR3 is CASSLRAYEQYF. The DNA of the CDR3 is TGTGCCAGCAGCTTACGCGCGTACGAGCAGTACTTC. Complete variable domain (other parts from reference TRBV7-8 and TRBJ2-7): GAGVSQSPRYKVAKRGQDVALRCDPISGHVSLFWYQQALGQGPEFLTYFQNEAQLDKSGLPSDRFFAERPEGSVSTLKIQRTQQEDSAVYLCASSLRAYEQYFGPGTRLTVT.

The V call is TRBV19, the J call TRBJ2-3; 10 bases agree with TRBD1. Germline V lookup: CDR1 LNHDA, CDR2 SQIVND (reference sequence). After removal of 6 bases from V and 0 bases from J, the junction contained 9 bases not matched to a gene. This CDR3 spans 17 amino acids. In DNA form, the CDR3 reads TGTGCCAGTAGGACCCAGGGACAGGGGATGAGCACAGATACGCAGTATTTT. Encoded protein: CASRTQGQGMSTDTQYF.

The rearrangement joins TRBV19 to TRBJ2-1; 9 bases map to TRBD2. V trimming: 7 bases; J trimming: 1 base; junction bases outside the gene matches: 2. CDR1 is LNHDA, CDR2 SQIVND, per germline (reference sequence). This CDR3 has 14 residues. CDR3 loop: CASIAGASYNEQFF. CDR3 sequence (DNA): TGTGCCAGTATAGCGGGAGCATCCTACAATGAGCAGTTCTTC.